This T cell receptor (beta chain) appears in the sequencing data of a study of CD8 T cells in Susac syndrome. Overall study: At the time their blood was drawn, patients with Susac syndrome were either therapy-naive, on corticosteroids (with some of them also receiving intravenous immunoglobulin), or on intravenous immunoglobulin alone.

Peripheral blood CD8+ and CD4+ T cells were profiled by TCR beta sequencing. The authors reverse transcribed roughly 0.5 to 1 ug RNA with random hexamers. TCRdb itself ran the immunoSEQ multiplex PCR reads through MiXCR, one entry per CDR3 protein. The sample has approximately 190,000 distinct CDR3 sequences, roughly 94% seen once. Regarding this clonotype: What it recognizes is unknown.

This CDR3 spans 17 amino acids. Per germline, CDR1 MNHEY and CDR2 SVGAGI. V gave up 4 bases and J gave up 4 bases; unmatched junction bases: 13. Regarding the study as a whole: Clonal expansion was present among Susac CD8+ cells. This expansion reached its peak in TEMRA cells and in active patients.

This chain uses TRBV6-5 with TRBJ1-5, with TRBD1 matching over 7 bases. Source material: CD8+ T cells from PBMCs. The origin of this receptor is a human donor with Susac syndrome. As DNA, the CDR3 is TGTGCCAGCAGTTCACAGGGGCATGATGTGCTTAATCAGCCCCAGCATTTT. Its translation: CASSSQGHDVLNQPQHF.